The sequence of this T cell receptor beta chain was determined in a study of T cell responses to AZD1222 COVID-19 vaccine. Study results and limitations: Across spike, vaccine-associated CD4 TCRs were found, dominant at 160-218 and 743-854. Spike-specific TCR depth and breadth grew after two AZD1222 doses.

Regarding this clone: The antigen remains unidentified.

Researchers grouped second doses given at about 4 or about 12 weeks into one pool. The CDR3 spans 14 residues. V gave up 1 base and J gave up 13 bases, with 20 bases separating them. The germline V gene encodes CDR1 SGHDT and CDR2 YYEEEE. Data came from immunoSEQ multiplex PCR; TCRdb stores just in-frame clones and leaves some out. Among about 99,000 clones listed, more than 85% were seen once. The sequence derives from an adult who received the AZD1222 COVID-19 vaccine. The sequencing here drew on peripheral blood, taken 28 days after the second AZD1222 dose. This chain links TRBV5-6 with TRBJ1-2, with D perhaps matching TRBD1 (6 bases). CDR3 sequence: CASSLWGRRLLCTF. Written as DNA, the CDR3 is TGTGCCAGCAGCTTGTGGGGGCGCAGGTTGTTGTGCACCTTC.